These 21 T cell receptor beta chains were all obtained from the same sample, sequenced in a study of T cell responses to AZD1222 COVID-19 vaccine. Using immunoSEQ multiplex PCR, the repertoire was profiled, and TCRdb retains in-frame clones only, with some absent. The sample contains around 180,000 clones, 90% of which appear only once. This sample comprised peripheral blood, obtained on day 0 of AZD1222 vaccination. These receptors were obtained from an adult in good health.

The J gene is TRBJ2-1, the V gene TRBV7-2; no definite D call. V shed 5 bases and J shed 11 bases, with 13 bases lying between them. This CDR3 is 12 amino acids long. Per germline, CDR1 SGHTA and CDR2 FQGNSA. In DNA, the CDR3 is TGTGCCAGCAGCCCACCCACCGCGCAGCAGTTCTTC. Protein: CASSPPTAQQFF. Filled out from reference TRBV7-2 and TRBJ2-1, the complete variable domain reads GAGVSQSPSNKVTEKGKDVELRCDPISGHTALYWYRQSLGQGLEFLIYFQGNSAPDKSGLPSDRFSAERTGGSVSTLTIQRTQQEDSAVYLCASSPPTAQQFFGPGTRLTVL.

The chain carries TRBV5-4 and TRBJ1-5; D gene unclear. The germline V gene has CDR1 SGHNT and CDR2 YYREEE (reference sequence). This CDR3 is built from 14 residues. V was cut by 4 bases and J by 0 bases, with 8 bases left in between. The DNA of the CDR3 is TGTGCCAGCAGCGTCCGGGGTAGCAATCAGCCCCAGCATTTT. Translation gives CASSVRGSNQPQHF.

The V and J genes are TRBV5-6 and TRBJ1-3; maybe TRBD1 (6 bases). Per germline, CDR1 SGHDT and CDR2 YYEEEE. The V end was cut by 1 base, the J end by 4 bases, with 12 bases between. This CDR3 spans 15 amino acids. The CDR3, as DNA: TGTGCCAGCAGCTTGCCGCAGGGGTCCGGAAACACCATATATTTT. Translated: CASSLPQGSGNTIYF.

The chain is built from TRBV6-5 and TRBJ1-5; D may be TRBD1 (5 bases). V was shortened by 6 bases and J by 2 bases, with 14 bases between the two germline ends. CDR1 MNHEY and CDR2 SVGAGI come from the germline V gene. This CDR3 is built from 15 residues. CDR3 in amino acids: CASRTTGGGNQPQHF. As DNA, the CDR3 is TGTGCCAGCAGGACAACAGGAGGGGGCAATCAGCCCCAGCATTTT.

This rearrangement joins TRBV7-8 to TRBJ2-1; D gene uncertain. Deletions cut 6 bases from V and 0 bases from J, with 18 bases between. This CDR3 spans 17 amino acids. Looked up from germline, CDR1 is SGHVS and CDR2 is FQNEAQ. This chain's CDR3 is CASRLTRPFDSYNEQFF. The CDR3 DNA is TGTGCCAGCAGACTTACGAGGCCCTTTGACTCCTACAATGAGCAGTTCTTC.

In this sample, this clone turned up a few times. V and J are TRBV6-6 and TRBJ1-2, with unresolved D. Germline values: CDR1 MNHNY, CDR2 SVGAGI (reference sequence). V dropped 7 bases and J dropped 0 bases, with 9 bases sitting between them. The length of the CDR3 is 13 residues. CDR3 sequence: CASIDPANYGYTF. The CDR3 coding sequence is TGTGCCAGCATCGATCCCGCTAACTATGGCTACACCTTC.

The J gene is TRBJ2-5, the V gene TRBV24-1; 8 positions match TRBD1. Unmatched junction bases numbered 4, after V lost 5 bases and J lost 6 bases. In germline, CDR1 is KGHDR, CDR2 SFDVKD. The CDR3 totals 13 residues. CDR3 in amino acids: CATSGTGGKTQYF. CDR3 DNA sequence: TGTGCCACCAGTGGAACAGGGGGGAAGACCCAGTACTTC.

The chain employs TRBV4-2 and TRBJ2-3; no reliable D call. V was clipped by 1 base and J by 3 bases, with 8 bases between them. The CDR3 is 14 amino acids. Germline V gene lookup returns CDR1 LGHNA and CDR2 YNFKEQ. The CDR3 spells CASSQVPRTDTQYF. The CDR3 DNA reads TGTGCCAGCAGCCAAGTTCCGCGGACAGATACGCAGTATTTT.

The CDR3 sequence is CASSQDFSSSTDTQYF. The CDR3 DNA sequence: TGCGCCAGCAGCCAAGATTTCTCATCCAGCACAGATACGCAGTATTTT. This chain joins TRBV4-3 and TRBJ2-3; no clear D. V was clipped by 0 bases and J by 0 bases, with 10 bases between them. This CDR3 has 16 amino acids. The germline V gene has CDR1 LGHNA and CDR2 YSLEER.

The genes are TRBV19 and TRBJ2-5, with 15 positions matching TRBD2. With 6 bases clipped from V and 5 bases from J, the junction kept 7 bases outside the gene matches. Germline values: CDR1 LNHDA, CDR2 SQIVND (reference sequence). This CDR3 contains 16 residues. CDR3 DNA sequence: TGTGCCAGTAGCCTCTCCGGGACTAGCGGGAGGGAGACCCAGTACTTC. Amino acid sequence: CASSLSGTSGRETQYF.

The V call is TRBV15, the J call TRBJ1-1, with D hard to call. Germline CDR1 and CDR2: LNHNV and YYDKDF (reference sequence). This CDR3 contains 14 residues. The germline V and J ends were trimmed by 0 bases and 3 bases, with 8 bases remaining between them. CDR3 nucleotides: TGTGCCACCAGCAGAGATCGGTGGGACACTGAAGCTTTCTTT. Translation: CATSRDRWDTEAFF.

The chain employs TRBV7-3 and TRBJ2-5; D is perhaps TRBD2 (6 bases). The V end lost 5 bases, the J end lost 4 bases, and 14 bases lay between the germline ends. Per the germline V gene, CDR1 is SGHTA and CDR2 is FQGTGA. The CDR3 is 14 amino acids. CDR3 protein: CASSLTGVSETQYF. CDR3 nucleotide sequence: TGTGCCAGCAGCCTCACGGGGGTATCAGAGACCCAGTACTTC.

The CDR3 DNA sequence: TGTGCCACCAGCAGAGATCCTCTTCTCCTAGCGGGGGGCACAGATACGCAGTATTTT. Protein product: CATSRDPLLLAGGTDTQYF. This chain joins TRBV15 and TRBJ2-3, with TRBD2 identical over 10 bases. This CDR3 is built from 19 residues. Germline CDR1 and CDR2: LNHNV and YYDKDF (reference sequence). Trimming removed 0 bases from V and 1 base from J; junction bases left unmatched: 10.

The chain has TRBV2 and TRBJ2-3; D perhaps matches TRBD2 (6 bases). The CDR3 is 14 amino acids. The ends were cut back, 6 bases at V and 2 bases at J, with 12 bases in the middle. Germline loops: CDR1 SNHLY, CDR2 FYNNEI. CDR3 DNA sequence: TGTGCCAGCAGGGTGGGGGGTTACACAGATACGCAGTATTTT. It translates to CASRVGGYTDTQYF.

The count of this clone is one. The chain recombines TRBV7-9 with TRBJ2-7; D may be TRBD2 (5 bases). Trimming stripped 1 base from V and 5 bases from J, with 12 bases between. Germline assignment: CDR1 SEHNR and CDR2 FQNEAQ (reference sequence). The CDR3 totals 14 residues. This CDR3 is CASSLVNAGDEQYF. As DNA, the CDR3 is TGTGCCAGCAGCTTAGTAAACGCGGGTGACGAGCAGTACTTC.

This clone was recorded at least ten times. V gene TRBV7-9 combines with J gene TRBJ1-1; a possible D gene is TRBD1 (6 bases). The germline V gene encodes CDR1 SEHNR and CDR2 FQNEAQ (reference sequence). The V and J ends lost 4 bases and 2 bases respectively, with 14 bases between them. The CDR3 runs to 15 residues. CDR3 protein: CASSSRLGANTEAFF. CDR3 sequence (DNA): TGTGCCAGCAGCTCCCGACTGGGGGCTAACACTGAAGCTTTCTTT.

About this clone itself: Other nucleotide sequences in the sample specify the same CDR3. This chain joins TRBV11-2 and TRBJ1-6, with D unclear. CDR1 is SGHAT, CDR2 FQNNGV, per germline. The V end lost 0 bases, the J end lost 7 bases, and 4 bases lay between the germline ends. The CDR3 totals 13 residues. CDR3 bases: TGTGCCAGCAGCTTAGAGCCAAATTCACCCCTCCACTTT. The encoded protein is CASSLEPNSPLHF.

The chain uses TRBV4-2 and TRBJ1-5, with D perhaps matching TRBD1 (6 bases). Germline V lookup: CDR1 LGHNA, CDR2 YNFKEQ. This CDR3 is 16 amino acids long. V dropped 3 bases and J dropped 2 bases, with 14 bases sitting between them. CDR3 protein: CASSHESGVRNQPQHF. The CDR3 DNA reads as TGTGCCAGCAGCCACGAATCAGGGGTTCGCAATCAGCCCCAGCATTTT.

The chain couples TRBV5-6 to TRBJ2-7; a possible D gene is TRBD1 (6 bases). CDR3 size: 14 residues. With 4 bases removed from V and 4 bases from J, the gap between germline ends came to 15 bases. CDR1 is SGHDT, CDR2 YYEEEE, per germline. The DNA of the CDR3 is TGTGCCAGCAGCCTAGGGACAACCCTTTACGAGCAGTACTTC. Its protein is CASSLGTTLYEQYF.

The rearrangement links TRBV9 to TRBJ1-3; D is unresolved. Trimming left V 3 bases short and J 4 bases short, with 8 bases between. CDR3 length equals 13 residues. Germline values: CDR1 SGDLS, CDR2 YYNGEE. CDR3 protein: CASSGFRGNTIYF. DNA of the CDR3: TGTGCCAGCAGCGGTTTCAGGGGAAACACCATATATTTT. Filled out from reference TRBV9 and TRBJ1-3, the complete variable domain reads DSGVTQTPKHLITATGQRVTLRCSPRSGDLSVYWYQQSLDQGLQFLIQYYNGEERAKGNILERFSAQQFPDLHSELNLSSLELGDSALYFCASSGFRGNTIYFGEGSWLTVV.

CDR3 in DNA: TGTGCCAGCAGTTTAGCGGGGAATCAGGGCTACACCTTC. Protein product: CASSLAGNQGYTF. The chain is built from TRBV12-3 or TRBV12-4 and TRBJ1-2; D gene ambiguous. The CDR3 totals 13 residues. V gave up 0 bases and J gave up 8 bases, with 10 bases separating them.